This T cell receptor (beta chain) was documented in a study of regulatory T cells in long-lasting Graves disease. Study at large: For under 3 months, newly diagnosed Graves' patients had been taking antithyroid drugs.

General study results and limits: TRBV28, TRBJ1-2 and TRBJ2-5 were favored in persistent disease. Rather than thyroid tissue, only peripheral blood underwent study.

Germline V gene sequence: CDR1 MNHNS, CDR2 SASEGT. V was pared by 6 bases and J by 11 bases, with 10 bases between. The CDR3 sequence is 10 residues long. Arm-PCR of CDR3 regions and iRepertoire HTBI primers were used to build TCR beta libraries. TCRdb recomputed calls from the multiplex PCR reads with MiXCR, one row per CDR3 protein. This repertoire shows about 400,000 distinct CDR3 sequences, 15% to 20% found once; its top ten account for around 20%. Sample time point: newly diagnosed GD, antithyroid drugs for less than 3 months. RNA from PBMCs was the source of the TCR library. This clonotype was seen ten or more times. Its target is not known. This sample was also put to use in a study of T cells in Graves' hyperthyroidism and ophthalmopathy.

The receptor comes from a woman aged 18 to 35 with Graves disease. The sequencing used peripheral blood mononuclear cells (PBMCs), collected at new diagnosis, from a patient treated with antithyroid drugs. The V and J genes are TRBV6-1 and TRBJ1-1; D is unresolved. This CDR3 is CASSREWAFF. Here the CDR3 DNA reads TGTGCCAGCAGCCGAGAATGGGCTTTCTTT.